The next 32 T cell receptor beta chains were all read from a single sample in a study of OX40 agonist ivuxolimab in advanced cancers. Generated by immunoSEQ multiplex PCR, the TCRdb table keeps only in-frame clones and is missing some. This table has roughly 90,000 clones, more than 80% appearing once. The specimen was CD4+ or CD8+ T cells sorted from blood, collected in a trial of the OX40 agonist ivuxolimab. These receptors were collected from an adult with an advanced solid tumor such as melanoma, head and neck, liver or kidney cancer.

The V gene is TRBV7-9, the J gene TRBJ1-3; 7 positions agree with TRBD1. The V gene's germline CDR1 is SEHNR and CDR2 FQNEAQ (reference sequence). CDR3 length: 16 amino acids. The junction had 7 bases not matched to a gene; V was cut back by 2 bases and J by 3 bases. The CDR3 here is CASSLRGDRVGNTIYF. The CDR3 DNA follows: TGTGCCAGCAGCTTAAGAGGAGACAGGGTTGGAAACACCATATATTTT. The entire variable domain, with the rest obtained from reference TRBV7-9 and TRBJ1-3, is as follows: DTGVSQNPRHKITKRGQNVTFRCDPISEHNRLYWYRQTLGQGPEFLTYFQNEAQLEKSRLLSDRFSAERPKGSFSTLEIQRTEQGDSAMYLCASSLRGDRVGNTIYFGEGSWLTVV.

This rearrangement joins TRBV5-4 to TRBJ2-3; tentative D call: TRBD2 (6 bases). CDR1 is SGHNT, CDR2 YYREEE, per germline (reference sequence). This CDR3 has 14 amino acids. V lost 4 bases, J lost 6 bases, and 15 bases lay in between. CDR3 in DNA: TGTGCCAGCAGCCCGGGGAGGCGGGGCGATACGCAGTATTTT. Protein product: CASSPGRRGDTQYF.

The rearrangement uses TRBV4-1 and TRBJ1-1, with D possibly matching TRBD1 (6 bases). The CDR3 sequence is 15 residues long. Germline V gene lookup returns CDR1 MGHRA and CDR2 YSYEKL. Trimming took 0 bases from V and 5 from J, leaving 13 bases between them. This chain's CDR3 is CASSQDPGAGTEAFF. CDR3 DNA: TGCGCCAGCAGCCAAGATCCAGGGGCTGGGACTGAAGCTTTCTTT.

The CDR3 bases are TGTGCCAGCAGGGCCGAACTAGCGGGAGCGGGGAATGAGCAGTTCTTC. Its protein is CASRAELAGAGNEQFF. This chain links TRBV2 with TRBJ2-1, with 11 bases aligning to TRBD2. V trimming: 6 bases; J trimming: 7 bases; junction bases outside the gene matches: 11. The CDR3 runs 16 residues. The germline gives CDR1 SNHLY, CDR2 FYNNEI. The full variable domain, its missing parts supplied by reference TRBV2 and TRBJ2-1, is EPEVTQTPSHQVTQMGQEVILRCVPISNHLYFYWYRQILGQKVEFLVSFYNNEISEKSEIFDDQFSVERPDGSNFTLKIRSTKLEDSAMYFCASRAELAGAGNEQFFGPGTRLTVL.

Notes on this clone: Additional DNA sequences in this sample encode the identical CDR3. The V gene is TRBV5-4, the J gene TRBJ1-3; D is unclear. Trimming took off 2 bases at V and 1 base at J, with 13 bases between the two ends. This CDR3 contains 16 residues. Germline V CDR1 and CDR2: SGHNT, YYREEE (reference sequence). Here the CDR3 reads CASSFPGLGSGNTIYF. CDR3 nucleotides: TGTGCCAGCAGCTTCCCAGGCTTGGGATCTGGAAACACCATATATTTT.

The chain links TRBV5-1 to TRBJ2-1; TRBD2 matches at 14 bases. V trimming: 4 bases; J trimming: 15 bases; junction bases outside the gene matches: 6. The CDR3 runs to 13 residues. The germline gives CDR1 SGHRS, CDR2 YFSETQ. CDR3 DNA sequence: TGCGCCAGCAGCGATCGGACTAGCGGGGGGTGGTTCTTC. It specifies CASSDRTSGGWFF.

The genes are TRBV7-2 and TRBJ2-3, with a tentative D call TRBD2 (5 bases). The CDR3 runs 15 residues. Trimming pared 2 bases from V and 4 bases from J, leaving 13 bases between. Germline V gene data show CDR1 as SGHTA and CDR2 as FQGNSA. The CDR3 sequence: CASSLRRLAPDTQYF. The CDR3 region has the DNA TGTGCCAGCAGCTTAAGGCGGCTAGCCCCAGATACGCAGTATTTT.

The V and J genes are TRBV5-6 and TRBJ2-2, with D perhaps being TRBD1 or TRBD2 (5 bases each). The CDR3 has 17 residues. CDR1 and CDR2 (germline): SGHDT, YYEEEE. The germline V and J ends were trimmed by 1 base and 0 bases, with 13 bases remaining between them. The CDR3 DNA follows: TGTGCCAGCAGCTTGTTAGGGACGGCGGCGAACACCGGGGAGCTGTTTTTT. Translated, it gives CASSLLGTAANTGELFF.

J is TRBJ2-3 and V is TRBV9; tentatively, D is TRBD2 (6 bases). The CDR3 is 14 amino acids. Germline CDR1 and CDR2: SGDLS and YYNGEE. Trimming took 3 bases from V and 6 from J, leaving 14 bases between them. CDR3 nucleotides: TGTGCCAGCAGCGGTCCCGGGACTCCGGATACGCAGTATTTT. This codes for CASSGPGTPDTQYF.

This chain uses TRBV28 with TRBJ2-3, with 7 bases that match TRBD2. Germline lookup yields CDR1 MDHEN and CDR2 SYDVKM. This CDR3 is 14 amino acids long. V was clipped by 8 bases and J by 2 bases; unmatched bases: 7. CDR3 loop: CASETGGYTDTQYF. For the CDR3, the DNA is TGTGCCAGCGAAACCGGGGGGTACACAGATACGCAGTATTTT.

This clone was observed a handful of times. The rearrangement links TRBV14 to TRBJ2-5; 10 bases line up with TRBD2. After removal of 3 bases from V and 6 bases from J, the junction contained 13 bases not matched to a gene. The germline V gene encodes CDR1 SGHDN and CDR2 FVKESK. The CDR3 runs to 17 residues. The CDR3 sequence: CASSHDSSSGRKKTQYF. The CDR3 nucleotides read TGTGCCAGCAGCCACGACTCATCTAGCGGGAGAAAGAAGACCCAGTACTTC.

This CDR3 reads CASSLGGAGNTIYF. CDR3 nucleotide sequence: TGCGCCAGCAGCTTGGGGGGAGCCGGAAACACCATATATTTT. The chain uses TRBV5-1 and TRBJ1-3; D is unclear. CDR3 size: 14 residues. V was trimmed by 0 bases and J by 4 bases, leaving 8 bases between them. Germline lookup yields CDR1 SGHRS and CDR2 YFSETQ.

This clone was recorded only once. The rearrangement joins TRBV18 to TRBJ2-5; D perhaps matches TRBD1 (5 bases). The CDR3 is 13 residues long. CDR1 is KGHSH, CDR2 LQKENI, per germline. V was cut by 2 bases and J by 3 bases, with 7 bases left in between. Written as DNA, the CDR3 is TGTGCCAGCTCACCAAGCAGGGAAGAGACCCAGTACTTC. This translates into CASSPSREETQYF.

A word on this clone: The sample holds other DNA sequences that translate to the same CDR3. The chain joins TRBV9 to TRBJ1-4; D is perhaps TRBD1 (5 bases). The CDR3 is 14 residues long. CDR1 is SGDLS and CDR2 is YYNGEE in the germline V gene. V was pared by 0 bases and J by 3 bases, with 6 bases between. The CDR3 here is CASSVGQPNEKLFF. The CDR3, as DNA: TGTGCCAGCAGCGTAGGACAGCCTAATGAAAAACTGTTTTTT.

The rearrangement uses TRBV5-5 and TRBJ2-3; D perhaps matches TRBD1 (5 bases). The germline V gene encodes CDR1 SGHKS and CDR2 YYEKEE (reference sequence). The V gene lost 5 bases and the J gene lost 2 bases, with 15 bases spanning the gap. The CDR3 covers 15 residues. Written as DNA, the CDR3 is TGTGCCAGCAGAGTTAGGGGCAGGGACACAGATACGCAGTATTTT. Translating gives CASRVRGRDTDTQYF.

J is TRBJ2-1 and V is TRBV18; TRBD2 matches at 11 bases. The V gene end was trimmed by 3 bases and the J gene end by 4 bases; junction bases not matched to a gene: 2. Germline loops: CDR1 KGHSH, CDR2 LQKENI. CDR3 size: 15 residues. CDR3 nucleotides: TGTGCCAGCTCACCGCTAGCGGGAGGTTACAATGAGCAGTTCTTC. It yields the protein CASSPLAGGYNEQFF.

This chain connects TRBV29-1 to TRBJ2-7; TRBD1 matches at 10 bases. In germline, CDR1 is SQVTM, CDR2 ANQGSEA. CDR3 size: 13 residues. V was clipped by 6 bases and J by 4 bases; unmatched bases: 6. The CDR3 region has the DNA TGCAGCGTCGTACCGGGACAGGGGTACGAGCAGTACTTC. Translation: CSVVPGQGYEQYF.

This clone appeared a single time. The CDR3 sequence is CASDPGGSGNTIYF. CDR3 in DNA: TGTGCCAGCGATCCGGGAGGCTCTGGAAACACCATATATTTT. The rearrangement joins TRBV6-6 to TRBJ1-3; D gene uncertain. V was cut by 8 bases and J by 0 bases, with 11 bases left in between. There are 14 residues in the CDR3. Germline V lookup: CDR1 MNHNY, CDR2 SVGAGI (reference sequence).

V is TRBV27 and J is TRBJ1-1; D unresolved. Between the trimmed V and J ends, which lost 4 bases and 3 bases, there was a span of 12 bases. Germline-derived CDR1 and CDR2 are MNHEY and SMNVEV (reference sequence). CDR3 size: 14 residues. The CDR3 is CASSWSGAYTEAFF. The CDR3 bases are TGTGCCAGCAGTTGGTCGGGCGCGTACACTGAAGCTTTCTTT.

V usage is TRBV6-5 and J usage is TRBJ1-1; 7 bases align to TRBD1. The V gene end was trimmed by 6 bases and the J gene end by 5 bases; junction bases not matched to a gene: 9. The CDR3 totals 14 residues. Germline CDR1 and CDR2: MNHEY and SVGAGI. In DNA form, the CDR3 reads TGTGCCAGCAGAAGACAGGGTCTGGGAACTGAAGCTTTCTTT. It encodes CASRRQGLGTEAFF.

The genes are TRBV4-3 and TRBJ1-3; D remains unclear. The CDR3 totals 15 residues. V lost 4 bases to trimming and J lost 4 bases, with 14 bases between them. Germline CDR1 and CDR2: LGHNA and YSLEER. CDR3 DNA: TGCGCCAGCAGCCGCGGTAGCTTCGCGGGAAACACCATATATTTT. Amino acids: CASSRGSFAGNTIYF.

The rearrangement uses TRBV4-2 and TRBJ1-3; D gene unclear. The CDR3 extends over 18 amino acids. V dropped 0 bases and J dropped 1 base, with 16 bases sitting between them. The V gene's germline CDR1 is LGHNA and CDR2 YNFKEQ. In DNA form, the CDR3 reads TGTGCCAGCAGCCAAGATATCGGGCGAATAGCGTCTGGAAACACCATATATTTT. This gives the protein CASSQDIGRIASGNTIYF.

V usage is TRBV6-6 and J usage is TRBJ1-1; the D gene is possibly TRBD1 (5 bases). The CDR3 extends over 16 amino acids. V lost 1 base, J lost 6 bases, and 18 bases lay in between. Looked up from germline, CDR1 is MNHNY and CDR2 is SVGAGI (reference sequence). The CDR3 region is CASSYFSDGGWAEAFF. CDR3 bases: TGTGCCAGCAGTTACTTTTCCGATGGGGGGTGGGCTGAAGCTTTCTTT.

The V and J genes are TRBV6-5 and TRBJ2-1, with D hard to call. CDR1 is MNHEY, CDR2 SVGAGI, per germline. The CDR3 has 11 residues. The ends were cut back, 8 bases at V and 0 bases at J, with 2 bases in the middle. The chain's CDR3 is CASGSYNEQFF. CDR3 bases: TGTGCCAGCGGCTCCTACAATGAGCAGTTCTTC.

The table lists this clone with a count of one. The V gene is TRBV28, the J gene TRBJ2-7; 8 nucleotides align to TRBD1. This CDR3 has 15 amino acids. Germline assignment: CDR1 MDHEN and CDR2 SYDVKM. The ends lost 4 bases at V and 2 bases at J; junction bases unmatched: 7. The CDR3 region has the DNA TGTGCCAGCAGTTCGGGACAGGTAGGGGCCTACGAGCAGTACGTC. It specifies CASSSGQVGAYEQYV.

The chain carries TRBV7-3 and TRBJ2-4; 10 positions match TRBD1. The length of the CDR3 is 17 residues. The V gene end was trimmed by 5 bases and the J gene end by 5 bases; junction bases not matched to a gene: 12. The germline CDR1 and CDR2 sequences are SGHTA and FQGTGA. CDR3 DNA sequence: TGTGCCAGCAGCCCCACCCCCCCGACAGGGGGCCAAAACATTCAGTACTTC. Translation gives CASSPTPPTGGQNIQYF.

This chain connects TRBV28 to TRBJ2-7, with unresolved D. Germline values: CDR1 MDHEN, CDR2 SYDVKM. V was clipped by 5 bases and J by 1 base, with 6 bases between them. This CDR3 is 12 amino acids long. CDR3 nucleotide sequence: TGTGCCAGCAGTACTGATTCCTACGAGCAGTACTTC. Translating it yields CASSTDSYEQYF.

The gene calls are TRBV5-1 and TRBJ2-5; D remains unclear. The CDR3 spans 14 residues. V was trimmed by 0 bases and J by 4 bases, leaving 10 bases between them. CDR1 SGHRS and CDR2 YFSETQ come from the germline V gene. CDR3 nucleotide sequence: TGCGCCAGCAGCTTGGTTGGGATAGTAGAGACCCAGTACTTC. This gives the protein CASSLVGIVETQYF.

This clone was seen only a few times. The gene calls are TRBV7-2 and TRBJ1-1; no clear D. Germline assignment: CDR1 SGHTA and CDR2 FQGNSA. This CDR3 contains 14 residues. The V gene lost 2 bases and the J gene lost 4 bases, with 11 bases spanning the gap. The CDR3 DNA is TGTGCCAGCAGCTTATATGGAGGTCGCACTGAAGCTTTCTTT. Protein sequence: CASSLYGGRTEAFF.

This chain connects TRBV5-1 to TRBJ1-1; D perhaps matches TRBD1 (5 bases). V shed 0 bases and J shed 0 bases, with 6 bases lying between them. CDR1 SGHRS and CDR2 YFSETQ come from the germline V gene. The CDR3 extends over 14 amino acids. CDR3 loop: CASSLGTMNTEAFF. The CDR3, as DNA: TGCGCCAGCAGCTTGGGGACAATGAACACTGAAGCTTTCTTT.

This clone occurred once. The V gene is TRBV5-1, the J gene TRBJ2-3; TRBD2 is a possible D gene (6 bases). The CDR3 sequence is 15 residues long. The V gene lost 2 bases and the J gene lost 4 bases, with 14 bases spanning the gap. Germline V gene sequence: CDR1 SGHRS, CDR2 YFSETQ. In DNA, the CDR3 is TGCGCCAGCAGCTTCGCGGGACGGGGACCAGATACGCAGTATTTT. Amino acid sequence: CASSFAGRGPDTQYF.

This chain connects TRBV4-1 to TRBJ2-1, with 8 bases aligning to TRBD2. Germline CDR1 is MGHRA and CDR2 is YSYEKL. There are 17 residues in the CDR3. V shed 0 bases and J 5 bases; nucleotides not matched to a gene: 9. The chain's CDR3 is CASSQDRGTRDHNEQFF. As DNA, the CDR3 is TGCGCCAGCAGCCAAGATCGCGGGACTAGGGACCACAATGAGCAGTTCTTC.